The 10 T cell receptor beta chains in this list originate from one sample, sequenced in a study of PD-1 blockade in classical Hodgkin lymphoma. Time point in this sample: cycle 4 day 1 (C4D1), after 6 weeks of nivolumab. Brentuximab vedotin exposure varied among the patients, all of whom had relapsed after autologous stem cell transplantation. The table came from immunoSEQ multiplex PCR; TCRdb's copy has only in-frame clones and leaves some out. The sample shows around 60,000 clones, 91% of them seen only once. Sample: peripheral blood mononuclear cells (PBMCs), taken before the fourth cycle of nivolumab. These receptor sequences come from a human donor with classical Hodgkin lymphoma.

The V and J genes are TRBV4-2 and TRBJ1-2, with unresolved D. Trimming left V 0 bases short and J 6 bases short, with 20 bases between. Germline assignment: CDR1 LGHNA and CDR2 YNFKEQ. The CDR3 contains 17 residues. Here the CDR3 reads CASSQEFGQPIPNGYTF. The CDR3 nucleotides read TGTGCCAGCAGCCAAGAATTCGGGCAGCCGATACCTAATGGCTACACCTTC.

This clone has just a few counts. The V call is TRBV7-9, the J call TRBJ1-5; 8 bases are shared with TRBD1. With 4 bases clipped from V and 3 bases from J, the junction kept 2 bases outside the gene matches. Per the germline V gene, CDR1 is SEHNR and CDR2 is FQNEAQ (reference sequence). CDR3 length: 14 amino acids. The CDR3 reads CASSWTGNNQPQHF. CDR3 bases: TGTGCCAGCAGCTGGACAGGGAACAATCAGCCCCAGCATTTT.

The rearrangement uses TRBV6-5 and TRBJ1-1; D uncertain. This CDR3 is 15 amino acids long. In germline, CDR1 is MNHEY, CDR2 SVGAGI. The germline V and J ends were trimmed by 0 bases and 1 base, with 9 bases remaining between them. The CDR3 sequence is CASSYSSAPNTEAFF. The CDR3 coding sequence is TGTGCCAGCAGTTACTCGTCGGCACCGAACACTGAAGCTTTCTTT.

CDR3 nucleotides: TGTGCCTGGAGTTCCCCGGGACAGGGGGTCTACGAGCAGTACTTC. Translated, it gives CAWSSPGQGVYEQYF. The chain combines TRBV30 with TRBJ2-7; 11 nucleotides line up with TRBD1. Germline CDR1 and CDR2: GTSNPN and SVGIG (reference sequence). V dropped 2 bases and J dropped 3; count of bases not matched to a gene: 6. This CDR3 has 15 amino acids.

The chain recombines TRBV5-1 with TRBJ2-5; the match to TRBD1 covers 7 bases. This CDR3 region has 18 residues. From germline, CDR1 is SGHRS and CDR2 YFSETQ. V gave up 3 bases and J gave up 0 bases; unmatched junction bases: 14. DNA for the CDR3: TGCGCCAGCAGCTGGCCGGGTCGGACAGGCGGAAACCAAGAGACCCAGTACTTC. Its protein is CASSWPGRTGGNQETQYF. Filled out from reference TRBV5-1 and TRBJ2-5, the complete variable domain reads KAGVTQTPRYLIKTRGQQVTLSCSPISGHRSVSWYQQTPGQGLQFLFEYFSETQRNKGNFPGRFSGRQFSNSRSEMNVSTLELGDSALYLCASSWPGRTGGNQETQYFGPGTRLLVL.

The rearrangement uses TRBV27 and TRBJ2-1; 11 bases map to TRBD2. Trimming removed 5 bases from V and 10 bases from J; junction bases left unmatched: 7. CDR3 size: 14 residues. Germline V gene data show CDR1 as MNHEY and CDR2 as SMNVEV (reference sequence). The CDR3 nucleotides are TGTGCCAGCAGTCTAGCGGGGGGTCTGGAGGAGCAGTTCTTC. Protein: CASSLAGGLEEQFF.

This clone was recorded once. The rearrangement uses TRBV7-6 and TRBJ1-6; D is unresolved. The V end was cut by 8 bases, the J end by 9 bases, with 8 bases between. Per germline, CDR1 SGHVS and CDR2 FNYEAQ. The CDR3 spans 11 residues. The CDR3 loop reads CASYGVSPLHF. In DNA form, the CDR3 reads TGTGCCAGCTATGGGGTTTCACCCCTCCACTTT.

V and J are TRBV7-8 and TRBJ2-3; 11 nucleotides line up with TRBD2. Germline V lookup: CDR1 SGHVS, CDR2 FQNEAQ. The junction had 12 bases not matched to a gene; V was cut back by 4 bases and J by 9 bases. The CDR3 totals 16 residues. CDR3 protein: CASSSEGGLAVLTQYF. The CDR3, as DNA: TGTGCCAGCAGCTCCGAGGGGGGACTAGCGGTTTTGACGCAGTATTTT.

The V gene is TRBV5-4, the J gene TRBJ1-2, with 9 bases identical to TRBD1. V shed 0 bases, J shed 8 bases, and the junction held 2 bases outside the gene matches. The CDR3 has 13 residues. CDR1 is SGHNT and CDR2 is YYREEE in the germline V gene (reference sequence). CDR3: CASSLGTGDGYTF. As DNA, the CDR3 is TGTGCCAGCAGCTTGGGGACAGGGGACGGCTACACCTTC.

This chain links TRBV30 with TRBJ1-4; D is ambiguous. V was trimmed by 4 bases and J by 3 bases, leaving 12 bases between them. Germline V CDR1 and CDR2: GTSNPN, SVGIG (reference sequence). CDR3 size: 14 residues. The CDR3 loop is CAWTRSAANEKLFF. For the CDR3, the DNA is TGTGCCTGGACACGCTCAGCGGCTAATGAAAAACTGTTTTTT.